This T cell receptor (beta chain) was captured in a study of T cell responses to AZD1222 COVID-19 vaccine. Worth noting for this clone: Its matching antigen is unknown.

Method: immunoSEQ multiplex PCR; TCRdb's copy keeps in-frame clones and lacks some. The sample carries approximately 130,000 clones, more than 80% recorded once. General study results and limits: Clonal diversity was possibly underestimated, and white British individuals and females predominated among donors. Two AZD1222 doses significantly raised spike-specific TCR breadth and depth over controls. The repertoires were collected only after the peak T cell response.

The clonotype comes from an adult in good health. Sequencing used peripheral blood, obtained on day 0 of AZD1222 vaccination.

The CDR3 DNA follows: TGTGCCAGCAGTACGACAGGGTCCAATCAGCCCCAGCATTTT. This translates into CASSTTGSNQPQHF. J is TRBJ1-5 and V is TRBV6-5; TRBD1 aligns across 7 bases. CDR3 size: 14 residues. CDR1 is MNHEY and CDR2 is SVGAGI in the germline V gene. V lost 5 bases and J lost 3; bases outside the gene matches: 4.